This T cell receptor beta chain comes out of a study of cytomegalovirus exposure and HLA in healthy donors. With 2 bases removed from V and 5 bases from J, the gap between germline ends came to 13 bases. The CDR3 is 16 residues long. The germline V gene encodes CDR1 MNHNY and CDR2 SVGAGI (reference sequence). As regards this clone: Its antigen is not identified.

Study conclusions and caveats: It was 164 TCR beta chains that were listed as cytomegalovirus-associated.

13 Jbeta primers and 60 Vbeta primers were used for the PCR. Generated by immunoSEQ multiplex PCR, the TCRdb table keeps only in-frame clones and is missing some. The data contain over 110,000 clones, roughly 74% of them singletons. The V gene is TRBV6-6, the J gene TRBJ1-6; maybe TRBD1 (5 bases). The sample was PBMCs. The TCR originated in a woman aged 18-30 years in good health and CMV-seropositive. As DNA, the CDR3 is TGTGCCAGCAGTTACAAGCGTATCAGGGATAATTCACCCCTCCACTTT. The encoded protein is CASSYKRIRDNSPLHF.